This T cell receptor (beta chain) was recovered during a study of neurological immune-mediated disorders. 5'RACE with 10-nucleotide random UMIs produced the cDNA. TCRdb independently ran MiXCR on the 5' RACE reads; one entry per CDR3 protein. The table lists more than 25,000 distinct CDR3 sequences, around 4% of them singletons, with roughly 25% in the top ten. Ten or more counts support this clonotype. What it binds is unknown. The cell input for sorted libraries was roughly 900,000, and those cells were CD4+ or CD8+ T cells. Overall study findings and caveats: The greatest degree of TCR clonal expansion was observed in HTLV-1-associated myelopathy, with the lowest in multiple sclerosis, below that of healthy controls.

This CDR3 comprises 14 residues. V lost 5 bases and J lost 0, with 9 bases in between. Germline assignment: CDR1 SGHRS and CDR2 YFSETQ. J is TRBJ2-1 and V is TRBV5-1; D not resolved. The sequencing input was CD4+ T cells from blood. The receptor was isolated from a woman aged 40 to 50 in good health. In DNA form, the CDR3 reads TGCGCCAGCAGGGATCTCAGCTCCTACAATGAGCAGTTCTTC. Protein product: CASRDLSSYNEQFF.